One and the same sample provided the 20 T cell receptor beta chains below, sequenced in a study of OX40 agonist ivuxolimab in advanced cancers. The library was generated by the immunoSEQ multiplex PCR assay. Held by TCRdb, this immuneACCESS table contains in-frame sequences only and omits some clones. Under half of the omission traces to an unresolved V gene where checked; the cause of the rest is unknown. This sample gives approximately 84,000 clones in total; around 90% of them show up just once. Of the sample, 0.43% is held by the ten largest clones. This material consisted of CD4+ or CD8+ T cells sorted from blood, taken in a trial of the OX40 agonist ivuxolimab. The receptors originated from an adult with an advanced solid tumor such as melanoma, head and neck, liver or kidney cancer.

The chain joins TRBV5-1 to TRBJ2-3; tentatively, D is TRBD2 (6 bases). CDR1 and CDR2 from the germline V gene are SGHRS and YFSETQ. Trimming pared 0 bases from V and 4 bases from J, leaving 24 bases between. There are 19 residues in the CDR3. CDR3 in amino acids: CASSLVPGGSMVGADTQYF. The CDR3 nucleotides are TGCGCCAGCAGCTTGGTGCCAGGAGGGAGCATGGTGGGGGCAGATACGCAGTATTTT.

A single count supports this clone. The chain joins TRBV19 to TRBJ1-1, with TRBD1 as a possible D gene (5 bases). From germline, CDR1 is LNHDA and CDR2 SQIVND (reference sequence). This CDR3 region has 16 residues. V lost 2 bases and J lost 5, with 18 bases in between. CDR3 DNA sequence: TGTGCCAGTAGTATATACGCGCCTGGTGGGGGAACTGAAGCTTTCTTT. Encoded protein: CASSIYAPGGGTEAFF.

J is TRBJ2-3 and V is TRBV30, with D perhaps TRBD1 (5 bases). The germline CDR1 and CDR2 sequences are GTSNPN and SVGIG (reference sequence). This CDR3 region has 12 residues. CDR3 sequence: CAWGWSTDTQYF. The DNA for the CDR3 is TGTGCTTGGGGCTGGAGCACAGATACGCAGTATTTT.

This clone was detected once. The chain joins TRBV7-3 to TRBJ2-2; D is undetermined. Trimming removed 1 base from V and 1 base from J, with 4 bases in between. The CDR3 has 14 amino acids. CDR1 is SGHTA, CDR2 FQGTGA, per germline. CDR3 sequence: CASSLNRNTGELFF. DNA of the CDR3: TGTGCCAGCAGCTTAAATCGGAACACCGGGGAGCTGTTTTTT.

The gene calls are TRBV5-1 and TRBJ1-4; 7 bases agree with TRBD1. Germline V gives CDR1 SGHRS, CDR2 YFSETQ. Germline trimming cut 2 bases from V and 4 bases from J; bases unmatched to any gene: 8. The CDR3 runs to 16 residues. CDR3 in amino acids: CASSLQGQGGNEKLFF. The DNA for the CDR3 is TGCGCCAGCAGCTTACAGGGCCAGGGGGGTAATGAAAAACTGTTTTTT. Complete variable domain (other parts from reference TRBV5-1 and TRBJ1-4): KAGVTQTPRYLIKTRGQQVTLSCSPISGHRSVSWYQQTPGQGLQFLFEYFSETQRNKGNFPGRFSGRQFSNSRSEMNVSTLELGDSALYLCASSLQGQGGNEKLFFGSGTQLSVL.

V usage is TRBV29-1 and J usage is TRBJ2-5; D is perhaps TRBD1 (5 bases). Deletions cut 6 bases from V and 5 bases from J, with 13 bases between. The CDR3 spans 12 residues. Per the germline V gene, CDR1 is SQVTM and CDR2 is ANQGSEA. The CDR3 nucleotides read TGCAGCGTCGTAAGGGGTTCGGAGACCCAGTACTTC. Amino acids: CSVVRGSETQYF.

The J gene is TRBJ1-3, the V gene TRBV7-2, with 9 bases fitting TRBD1. Looked up from germline, CDR1 is SGHTA and CDR2 is FQGNSA. J gave up 3 bases and V 5 bases, and 5 bases lay outside the gene matches. The CDR3 is 15 amino acids. CDR3 amino acids: CASSQRTGDGNTIYF. Written as DNA, the CDR3 is TGTGCCAGCAGCCAGAGGACAGGGGATGGAAACACCATATATTTT.

V gene TRBV6-5 combines with J gene TRBJ2-2; D gene uncertain. Germline values: CDR1 MNHEY, CDR2 SVGAGI. Trimming cost V 0 bases and J 13 bases, with 12 bases left between them. The CDR3 loop spans 13 amino acids. CDR3 bases: TGTGCCAGCAGTTACTCCTATGCGCGCGTGCTGTTTTTT. Amino acids: CASSYSYARVLFF.

The V and J genes are TRBV19 and TRBJ1-5; TRBD1 matches at 8 bases. The V gene end was trimmed by 4 bases and the J gene end by 7 bases; junction bases not matched to a gene: 9. The CDR3 runs 15 residues. CDR1 and CDR2 from the germline V gene are LNHDA and SQIVND (reference sequence). CDR3 DNA sequence: TGTGCCAGTAGTACCACGACAGGGGTGGGGCAGCCCCAGCATTTT. Protein product: CASSTTTGVGQPQHF.

This clone was detected only a few times. The V gene is TRBV4-1, the J gene TRBJ2-5, with 8 nucleotides matching TRBD2. The germline V gene encodes CDR1 MGHRA and CDR2 YSYEKL. This CDR3 is 16 amino acids long. Losses at the gene ends were 1 base for V and 4 bases for J; bases not matched to a gene: 8. The CDR3 spells CASSQAGGTQLETQYF. As DNA, the CDR3 is TGCGCCAGCAGCCAAGCGGGGGGGACTCAGCTAGAGACCCAGTACTTC.

The chain uses TRBV18 and TRBJ2-5; D gene ambiguous. Trimming took 6 bases from V and 5 from J, leaving 13 bases between them. The CDR3 has 13 amino acids. Germline V CDR1 and CDR2: KGHSH, LQKENI. The CDR3 region is CASSPQRSETQYF. The DNA of the CDR3 is TGTGCCAGCTCCCCGCAGCGCTCGGAGACCCAGTACTTC.

V is TRBV13 and J is TRBJ2-7; D may be TRBD2 (5 bases). This CDR3 is built from 14 residues. Germline V gene sequence: CDR1 PRHDT, CDR2 FYEKMQ (reference sequence). V dropped 5 bases and J dropped 4 bases, with 15 bases sitting between them. Written as DNA, the CDR3 is TGTGCCAGCAGCCTCCCTGGGAGAAGTTACGAGCAGTACTTC. This sequence encodes CASSLPGRSYEQYF.

This chain connects TRBV6-5 to TRBJ2-2; D is possibly TRBD1 or TRBD2 (5 bases each). V gave up 6 bases and J gave up 4 bases, with 12 bases separating them. CDR1 and CDR2 from the germline V gene are MNHEY and SVGAGI. The length of the CDR3 is 14 residues. CDR3 nucleotide sequence: TGTGCCAGCAGCGCCCGAGGGGCCACCGGGGAGCTGTTTTTT. This encodes CASSARGATGELFF.

The gene calls are TRBV28 and TRBJ2-7; D possibly matches TRBD1 or TRBD2 (5 bases each). Trimming stripped 8 bases from V and 2 bases from J, with 10 bases between. CDR3 length equals 12 residues. Germline CDR1 MDHEN, CDR2 SYDVKM. DNA of the CDR3: TGTGCCAGCGGGGGAGCGACCTACGAGCAGTACTTC. Amino acid sequence: CASGGATYEQYF.

The gene calls are TRBV5-4 and TRBJ2-3; D uncertain. CDR3 size: 15 residues. Germline values: CDR1 SGHNT, CDR2 YYREEE (reference sequence). Trimming shortened V by 0 bases and J by 0 bases, and 8 bases separated the two germline ends. Here the CDR3 reads CASSLASASTDTQYF. CDR3 nucleotide sequence: TGTGCCAGCAGCTTGGCGTCAGCTAGCACAGATACGCAGTATTTT.

This clone was seen a single time. The V gene is TRBV11-3, the J gene TRBJ2-7; no clear D. V lost 3 bases and J 0 bases, leaving 9 bases between the germline ends. In germline, CDR1 is SGHNT, CDR2 YENEEA. The CDR3 contains 14 residues. CDR3 residues: CASSLVHSSYEQYF. CDR3 DNA: TGTGCCAGCAGCTTGGTGCACAGCTCCTACGAGCAGTACTTC.

V is TRBV9 and J is TRBJ2-3, with 7 bases fitting TRBD2. V gave up 0 bases and J gave up 2 bases; unmatched junction bases: 9. Germline CDR1 is SGDLS and CDR2 is YYNGEE. The CDR3 spans 17 residues. CDR3 in amino acids: CASSVGSGGSPTDTQYF. CDR3 DNA: TGTGCCAGCAGCGTAGGGTCCGGGGGGTCCCCCACAGATACGCAGTATTTT.

This clone was recorded once. The genes are TRBV5-7 and TRBJ2-1; D not certain. TRBV5-7 is flagged as an ORF with uncertain function. V gave up 1 base and J gave up 7 bases, with 21 bases separating them. The CDR3 has 17 residues. In nucleotides, the CDR3 is TGTGCCAGCAGCTTGAGGTCTAGAAAACCAGTAGTGAATGAGCAGTTCTTC. Protein: CASSLRSRKPVVNEQFF.

The chain joins TRBV27 to TRBJ1-5; no firm D call. Trimming pared 2 bases from V and 5 bases from J, leaving 7 bases between. Germline-derived CDR1 and CDR2 are MNHEY and SMNVEV (reference sequence). The CDR3 runs to 13 residues. The chain's CDR3 is CASSLGRHQPQHF. Here the CDR3 DNA reads TGTGCCAGCAGTTTAGGAAGGCATCAGCCCCAGCATTTT.

The CDR3 nucleotides read TGTGCCAGTAGCCAACCCATCAGAGGCTCGGTCGAGCAGTACTTC. Translation: CASSQPIRGSVEQYF. The chain links TRBV19 to TRBJ2-7; D uncertain. In germline, CDR1 is LNHDA, CDR2 SQIVND (reference sequence). The CDR3 has 15 residues. V lost 6 bases to trimming and J lost 6 bases, with 21 bases between them.